This T cell receptor (beta chain) was retrieved from a study of response to subunit inactivated influenza vaccine. CDR3 size: 15 residues. In germline, CDR1 is DFQATT, CDR2 SNEGSKA (reference sequence). After removal of 6 bases from V and 2 bases from J, the junction contained 7 bases not matched to a gene. TCRdb redid the calling of the RT-PCR reads with MiXCR, one entry per CDR3 protein. This sample has 500,000 to 650,000 distinct CDR3 sequences, with approximately 7.6% found just once. Study findings and constraints: There was a suggestion from the authors that each seasonal influenza vaccination recruits few new T cells.

Remarks on this clonotype: Its antigen is unknown.

The sequence came from a man between 50 and 70 years old who received an inactivated influenza vaccine. Specimen: PBMCs from blood, collected about 24 months after vaccination. The V and J genes are TRBV20-1 and TRBJ2-3; 11 bases match TRBD2. The CDR3 nucleotides read TGCAGTGCGCTTAGCGGGGGGGCCGTCACAGATACGCAGTATTTT. Its protein is CSALSGGAVTDTQYF.